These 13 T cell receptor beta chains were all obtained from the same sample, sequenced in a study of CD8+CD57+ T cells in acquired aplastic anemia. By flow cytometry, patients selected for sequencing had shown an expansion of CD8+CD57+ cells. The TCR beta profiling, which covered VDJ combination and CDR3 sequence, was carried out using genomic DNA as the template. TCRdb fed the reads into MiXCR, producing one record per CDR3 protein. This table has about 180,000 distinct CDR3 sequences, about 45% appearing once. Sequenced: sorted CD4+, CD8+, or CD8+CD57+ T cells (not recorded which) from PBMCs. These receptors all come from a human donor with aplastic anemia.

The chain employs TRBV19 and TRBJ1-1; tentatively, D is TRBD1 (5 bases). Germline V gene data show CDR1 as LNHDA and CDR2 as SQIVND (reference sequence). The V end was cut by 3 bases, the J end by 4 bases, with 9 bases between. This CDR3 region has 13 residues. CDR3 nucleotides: TGTGCCAGTAGTATGCAGGGTGGCACTGAAGCTTTCTTT. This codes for CASSMQGGTEAFF.

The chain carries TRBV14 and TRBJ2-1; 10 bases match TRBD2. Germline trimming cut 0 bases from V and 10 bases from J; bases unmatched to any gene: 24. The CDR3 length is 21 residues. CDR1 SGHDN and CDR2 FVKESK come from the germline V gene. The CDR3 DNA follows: TGTGCCAGCAGCCAAGACAGAGGGTTCGCGTCGCCTCAGCGGGGGGGCGAGGAGCAGTTCTTC. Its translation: CASSQDRGFASPQRGGEEQFF.

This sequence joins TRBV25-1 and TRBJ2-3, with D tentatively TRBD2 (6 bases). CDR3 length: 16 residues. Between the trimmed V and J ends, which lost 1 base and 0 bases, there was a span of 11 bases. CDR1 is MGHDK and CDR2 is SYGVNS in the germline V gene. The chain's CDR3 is CASSEWLRGSTDTQYF. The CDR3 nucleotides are TGTGCCAGCAGTGAATGGTTGCGGGGAAGCACAGATACGCAGTATTTT. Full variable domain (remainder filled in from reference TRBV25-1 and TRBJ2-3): EADIYQTPRYLVIGTGKKITLECSQTMGHDKMYWYQQDPGMELHLIHYSYGVNSTEKGDLSSESTVSRIRTEHFPLTLESARPSHTSQYLCASSEWLRGSTDTQYFGPGTRLTVL.

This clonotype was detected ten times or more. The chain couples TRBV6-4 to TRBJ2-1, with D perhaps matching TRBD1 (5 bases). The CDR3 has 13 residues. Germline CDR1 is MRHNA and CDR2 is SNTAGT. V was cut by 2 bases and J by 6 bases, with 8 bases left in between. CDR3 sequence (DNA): TGTGCCAGCAGTGACGGGGCCTTCAATGAGCAGTTCTTC. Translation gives CASSDGAFNEQFF.

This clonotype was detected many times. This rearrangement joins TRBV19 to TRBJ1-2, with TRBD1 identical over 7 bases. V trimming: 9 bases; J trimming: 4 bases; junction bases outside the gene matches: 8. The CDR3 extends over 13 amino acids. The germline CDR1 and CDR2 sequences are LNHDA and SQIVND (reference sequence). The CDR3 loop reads CASRGDWGYGYTF. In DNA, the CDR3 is TGTGCCAGCAGGGGGGATTGGGGCTATGGCTACACCTTC.

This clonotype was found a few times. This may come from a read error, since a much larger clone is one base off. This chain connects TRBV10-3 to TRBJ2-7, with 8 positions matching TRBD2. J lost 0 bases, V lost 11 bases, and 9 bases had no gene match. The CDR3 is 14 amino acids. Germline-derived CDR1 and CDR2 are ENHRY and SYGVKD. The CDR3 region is CAGRTGGLSYEQYF. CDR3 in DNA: TGTGCCGGCAGGACGGGAGGGCTCTCCTACGAGCAGTACTTC.

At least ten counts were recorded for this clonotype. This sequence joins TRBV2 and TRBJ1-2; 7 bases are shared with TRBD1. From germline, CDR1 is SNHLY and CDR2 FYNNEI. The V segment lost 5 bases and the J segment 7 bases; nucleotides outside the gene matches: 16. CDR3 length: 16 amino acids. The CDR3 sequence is CASSSRSWTGMGGYTF. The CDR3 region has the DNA TGTGCCAGCAGTTCCAGATCCTGGACAGGTATGGGTGGCTACACCTTC.

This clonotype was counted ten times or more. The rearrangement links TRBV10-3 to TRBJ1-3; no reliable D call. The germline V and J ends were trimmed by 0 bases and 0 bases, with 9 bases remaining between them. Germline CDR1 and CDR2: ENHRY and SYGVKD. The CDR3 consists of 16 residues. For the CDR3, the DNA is TGTGCCATCAGTGAGTCGGTAGGGAACTCTGGAAACACCATATATTTT. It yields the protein CAISESVGNSGNTIYF.

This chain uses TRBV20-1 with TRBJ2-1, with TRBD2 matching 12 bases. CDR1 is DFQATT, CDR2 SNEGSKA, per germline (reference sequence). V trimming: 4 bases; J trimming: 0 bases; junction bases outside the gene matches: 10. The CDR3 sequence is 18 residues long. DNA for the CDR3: TGCAGTGCTAACGCCGGACTAGCGGGAAAAAGCTCCTACAATGAGCAGTTCTTC. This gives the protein CSANAGLAGKSSYNEQFF.

The CDR3 is CSARSSEVWFF. For the CDR3, the DNA is TGCAGTGCTAGATCAAGTGAAGTGTGGTTCTTC. The gene calls are TRBV20-1 and TRBJ2-1, with D unresolved. The V end was cut by 2 bases, the J end by 15 bases, with 14 bases between. Germline-derived CDR1 and CDR2 are DFQATT and SNEGSKA (reference sequence). The CDR3 extends over 11 amino acids.

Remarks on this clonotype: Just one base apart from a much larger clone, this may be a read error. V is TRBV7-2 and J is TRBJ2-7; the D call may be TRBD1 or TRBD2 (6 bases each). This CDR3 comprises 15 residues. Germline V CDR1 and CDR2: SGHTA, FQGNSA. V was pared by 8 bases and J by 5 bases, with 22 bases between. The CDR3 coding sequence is TGTGCCAGCGCCTCAGGTGGGGGGCTAAGGAACGAGCAGTACTTC. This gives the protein CASASGGGLRNEQYF. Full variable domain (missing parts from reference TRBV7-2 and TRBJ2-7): GAGVSQSPSNKVTEKGKDVELRCDPISGHTALYWYRQSLGQGLEFLIYFQGNSAPDKSGLPSDRFSAERTGGSVSTLTIQRTQQEDSAVYLCASASGGGLRNEQYFGPGTRLTVT.

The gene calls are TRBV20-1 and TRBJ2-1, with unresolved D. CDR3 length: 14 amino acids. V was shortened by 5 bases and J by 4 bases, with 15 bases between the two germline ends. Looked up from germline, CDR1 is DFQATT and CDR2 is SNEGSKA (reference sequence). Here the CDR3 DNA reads TGCAGTGCTCCAGACCCTGACACTTACAATGAGCAGTTCTTC. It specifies CSAPDPDTYNEQFF.

The DNA of the CDR3 is TGTGCCAGCAGTTCCCGACAGGGAGTCAACGAGCAGTACTTC. Translating it yields CASSSRQGVNEQYF. J is TRBJ2-7 and V is TRBV27; 7 bases are shared with TRBD1. The length of the CDR3 is 14 residues. With V trimmed by 4 bases and J by 5 bases, 8 bases remained unmatched. Germline V CDR1 and CDR2: MNHEY, SMNVEV (reference sequence).